What follows is one T cell receptor beta chain and its context. Antigen specificity is unknown. The data belong to a study of a mutant IDH1 vaccine in newly diagnosed glioma. The wider study: Vaccines were begun 4-6 weeks after radiotherapy alone, or with temozolomide cycles.

As to time point: week 5, during vaccination. Vaccination comprised doses that each held 300 ug of mutant IDH1 20-mer peptide, plus topical imiquimod. Diagnosis in the donors showed new WHO grade 3 or 4 astrocytomas that were IDH1-mutant and ATRX-lost. V dropped 10 bases and J dropped 5 bases, with 11 bases sitting between them. Per the germline V gene, CDR1 is MNHNS and CDR2 is SASEGT. The CDR3 extends over 11 amino acids. The data were produced by immunoSEQ multiplex PCR, yet TCRdb's version contains in-frame clones alone and is incomplete. The sample lists over 45,000 clones; under 90% were seen once.

The TCR originated in a woman between 50 and 59 years old with glioma. Sequences were derived from PBMCs, sampled from a glioma patient whose treatment included an IDH1 peptide vaccine. The V and J genes are TRBV6-1 and TRBJ1-2; D might be TRBD1 (5 bases). The CDR3 loop reads CAMSPGYGYTF. The CDR3 DNA follows: TGTGCCATGTCTCCAGGGTATGGCTACACCTTC.